A single sample is the source of the 13 T cell receptor beta chains below, sequenced in a study of human T cells and chemical hapten exposure. MiXCR was run by TCRdb on the RACE reads, yielding one entry per CDR3 protein. The sample includes 100,000 to 150,000 distinct CDR3 sequences, approximately 9% of them seen just once. Regarding time point: healthy volunteer bleed at 2 weeks. Blood, whole and unfractionated, served as the source for total RNA extraction. The sample comprised whole blood. Receptor source: a male donor in good health. Some clones in this sample may be carry-over from other donors' samples.

This clonotype was detected ten times or more. The V and J genes are TRBV10-3 and TRBJ1-1, with a tentative D call TRBD1 (6 bases). The germline V gene has CDR1 ENHRY and CDR2 SYGVKD. The CDR3 spans 11 residues. Deletions cut 10 bases from V and 5 bases from J, with 11 bases between. Written as DNA, the CDR3 is TGTGCCACCTTTACAGGGACTGAAGCTTTCTTT. Encoded protein: CATFTGTEAFF.

The chain combines TRBV5-8 with TRBJ1-5; D perhaps matches TRBD1 (5 bases). The germline gives CDR1 SGHTS, CDR2 YDEGEE. Trimming left V 2 bases short and J 4 bases short, with 13 bases between. The CDR3 covers 15 residues. In DNA, the CDR3 is TGTGCCAGCAGCTTAACACAGAGGGGAAATCAGCCCCAGCATTTT. Amino acid sequence: CASSLTQRGNQPQHF.

The rearrangement uses TRBV11-2 and TRBJ1-2; D is unresolved. The CDR3 spans 15 residues. The V and J ends lost 0 bases and 4 bases respectively, with 12 bases between them. CDR1 is SGHAT, CDR2 FQNNGV, per germline. The CDR3 sequence: CASSLDPTPGYGYTF. The CDR3 nucleotides are TGTGCCAGCAGCTTAGATCCCACCCCAGGCTATGGCTACACCTTC.

The chain couples TRBV5-5 to TRBJ2-6; 10 bases are a match to TRBD1. J gave up 4 bases and V 2 bases, and 6 bases lay outside the gene matches. Germline V CDR1 and CDR2: SGHKS, YYEKEE (reference sequence). This CDR3 is built from 17 residues. The CDR3 region is CASSFRQGAAGANVLTF. The CDR3 DNA reads as TGTGCCAGCAGCTTCCGACAGGGGGCGGCGGGGGCCAACGTCCTGACTTTC.

This clonotype has at least ten counts. The rearrangement links TRBV12-3 or TRBV12-4 to TRBJ1-2; D may be TRBD1 (6 bases). Trimming took off 8 bases at V and 2 bases at J, with 12 bases between the two ends. The CDR3 is 13 residues long. The CDR3 here is CASGRQANYGYTF. Written as DNA, the CDR3 is TGTGCCAGCGGACGACAGGCCAACTATGGCTACACCTTC.

This chain joins TRBV5-1 and TRBJ2-1, with D uncertain. V was pared by 0 bases and J by 3 bases, with 13 bases between. Germline loops: CDR1 SGHRS, CDR2 YFSETQ. The CDR3 is made up of 16 amino acids. CDR3 DNA: TGCGCCAGCAGCTTGGCCGGCACAGCGTTCTACAATGAGCAGTTCTTC. It codes for CASSLAGTAFYNEQFF.

This clonotype was found many times. This chain uses TRBV19 with TRBJ1-2; TRBD1 might be the D (6 bases). The germline V and J ends were trimmed by 5 bases and 6 bases, with 16 bases remaining between them. Germline lookup yields CDR1 LNHDA and CDR2 SQIVND (reference sequence). This CDR3 has 14 residues. The CDR3 sequence: CASSLNQGSNGYTF. The CDR3 coding sequence is TGTGCCAGTAGTCTAAACCAGGGGTCGAATGGCTACACCTTC.

This clonotype was observed at least ten times. The chain is built from TRBV9 and TRBJ1-4; D is unclear. The germline V and J ends were trimmed by 0 bases and 2 bases, with 14 bases remaining between them. The germline V gene encodes CDR1 SGDLS and CDR2 YYNGEE. The CDR3 is 17 residues long. DNA for the CDR3: TGTGCCAGCAGCGTAGACCCCTCCGGAAGGACTAATGAAAAACTGTTTTTT. This translates into CASSVDPSGRTNEKLFF. Variable domain in full (rest from reference TRBV9 and TRBJ1-4): DSGVTQTPKHLITATGQRVTLRCSPRSGDLSVYWYQQSLDQGLQFLIQYYNGEERAKGNILERFSAQQFPDLHSELNLSSLELGDSALYFCASSVDPSGRTNEKLFFGSGTQLSVL.

This clonotype was detected only a few times. V and J are TRBV6-4 and TRBJ2-3; 10 bases fit TRBD2. Germline CDR1 MRHNA, CDR2 SNTAGT. The CDR3 has 16 residues. V dropped 0 bases and J dropped 1; count of bases not matched to a gene: 1. The CDR3 DNA reads as TGTGCCAGCAGTGACTCCCTAGCGGGGGGCACAGATACGCAGTATTTT. Its protein is CASSDSLAGGTDTQYF.

The CDR3 nucleotides are TGCGCCAGCAGCCAAGACCCGAAACTAGCGGGAGCGTTTAAGTCGGAGACCCAGTACTTC. Its protein product is CASSQDPKLAGAFKSETQYF. This chain uses TRBV4-1 with TRBJ2-5, with TRBD2 matching 11 bases. The CDR3 contains 20 residues. CDR1 and CDR2 (germline): MGHRA, YSYEKL. V was clipped by 0 bases and J by 5 bases; unmatched bases: 17.

This clonotype was seen ten or more times. The chain links TRBV10-3 to TRBJ1-2, with TRBD1 matching over 7 bases. CDR1 and CDR2 from the germline V gene are ENHRY and SYGVKD. V lost 0 bases to trimming and J lost 7 bases; unmatched junction nucleotides: 11. There are 16 residues in the CDR3. CDR3 nucleotides: TGTGCCATCAGTGAGTCTGGGACAGCAGCCCTGGGTGGCTACACCTTC. Translating it yields CAISESGTAALGGYTF.

This clonotype occurred many times. V gene TRBV29-1 combines with J gene TRBJ2-7; 7 positions agree with TRBD2. The CDR3 spans 10 residues. Unmatched junction bases numbered 1, after V lost 5 bases and J lost 6 bases. Germline V CDR1 and CDR2: SQVTM, ANQGSEA. CDR3 residues: CSVREAEQYF. The CDR3, as DNA: TGCAGCGTTCGGGAGGCCGAGCAGTACTTC.

This clonotype was counted a few times. The CDR3 DNA is TGTGCCAGCAGTTTAGCCCTCGAGGGAACCTTCGGGCGGGGCACTGAAGCTTTCTTT. This encodes CASSLALEGTFGRGTEAFF. The chain is built from TRBV12-3 or TRBV12-4 and TRBJ1-1; D gene unclear. V lost 0 bases, J lost 4 bases, and 24 bases lay in between. CDR3 size: 19 residues.